A selection of T cell receptor beta chains follows, all from one sample in a study of blood T cells in healthy people across ages. TCRdb itself ran the 5' RACE reads through MiXCR, one entry per CDR3 protein. The table includes some 880,000 distinct CDR3 sequences, roughly 34% detected once. The specimen was blood. All receptors derive from a man in his late teens or twenties in good health. CDR3s include the opening cysteine and the closing phenylalanine or tryptophan. Each record gives: clone size, J gene, D gene, V gene, CDR3 DNA, CDR3 protein. The D gene is left open where the match is weak. Expanded clones get a size class; other rows say once, few or many, or leave the size out.

NA TRBJ2-7 NA TRBV29-1 TGCAGCGTTGTGGGCCGAAACGAAAAAGTCTCCTACGAGCAGTACTTC CSVVGRNEKVSYEQYF
few TRBJ2-7 NA TRBV19 TGTGCCACCAAACCTTCGACAGACCCGAGCTACGAGCAGTACTTC CATKPSTDPSYEQYF
many TRBJ2-1 TRBD1 TRBV12-3/TRBV12-4 TGTGCCAGCAGTTCCATTCGGGACAGGGGATACAATGAGCAGTTCTTC CASSSIRDRGYNEQFF
few TRBJ2-1 TRBD1 TRBV10-3 TGTGCCATCAGTGAGGGGGGGACAGGTGTCGATGAGCAGTTCTTC CAISEGGTGVDEQFF
NA TRBJ2-1 TRBD2 TRBV7-2 TGTGCCAGCAGCCCAGCCAGCGGGGGGTTCTACAATGAGCAGTTCTTC CASSPASGGFYNEQFF
many TRBJ1-4 NA TRBV12-3/TRBV12-4 TGTGCCAGCAGTTTAACCTCCGACCGGGAAAAACTGTTTTTT CASSLTSDREKLFF
few TRBJ1-6 NA TRBV19 TGTGCCAGTAGTCGGTCCGGAAGCTCCTATAATTCACCCCTCCACTTT CASSRSGSSYNSPLHF
many TRBJ2-7 NA TRBV4-2 TGTGCCAGCAGCCAAGAGGCTGTTACCTACGAGCAGTACTTC CASSQEAVTYEQYF
NA TRBJ1-1 TRBD1 TRBV7-9 TGTGCCAGCACCCCGACAGGGAGGACTGAAGCTTTCTTT CASTPTGRTEAFF
few TRBJ2-1 NA TRBV5-5 TGTGCCAGCAGCTTTGTCGGACCGAGCTCCTACAATGAGCAGTTCTTC CASSFVGPSSYNEQFF
many TRBJ2-3 NA TRBV7-2 TGTGCCAGCAGCTTAGTCTCAGCAGATACGCAGTATTTT CASSLVSADTQYF
NA TRBJ1-1 NA TRBV20-1 TGCAGTGCTACTACCAAACAGGGAAGAGGCACTGAAGCTTTCTTT CSATTKQGRGTEAFF
few TRBJ1-2 NA TRBV20-1 TGCAGTGCCACTAAGGAGAGGGACTATGGCTACACCTTC CSATKERDYGYTF
NA TRBJ2-1 TRBD1 TRBV24-1 TGTGCCACCAGTCAAACGGACAGGGCGAACAATGAGCAGTTCTTC CATSQTDRANNEQFF